This TCR beta chain appears in the sequencing data of a study of T cell changes during pregnancy in multiple sclerosis. Repertoires were generated with immunoSEQ multiplex PCR, while TCRdb's copy carries only in-frame clones and drops some. Here the sample spans around 86,000 clones, 85% to 95% being singletons. The germline V and J ends were trimmed by 1 base and 4 bases, with 13 bases remaining between them. Germline V gives CDR1 SGHVS, CDR2 FQNEAQ. The CDR3 has 15 residues. The sample consisted of peripheral blood, taken in the first trimester of pregnancy. The V call is TRBV7-8, the J call TRBJ1-2; D gene unclear. The TCR sequence derives from a female donor with multiple sclerosis, enrolled in a pregnancy study. CDR3 loop: CASSLVSEGTYGYTF. Written as DNA, the CDR3 is TGTGCCAGCAGCTTAGTTTCCGAGGGCACCTATGGCTACACCTTC.